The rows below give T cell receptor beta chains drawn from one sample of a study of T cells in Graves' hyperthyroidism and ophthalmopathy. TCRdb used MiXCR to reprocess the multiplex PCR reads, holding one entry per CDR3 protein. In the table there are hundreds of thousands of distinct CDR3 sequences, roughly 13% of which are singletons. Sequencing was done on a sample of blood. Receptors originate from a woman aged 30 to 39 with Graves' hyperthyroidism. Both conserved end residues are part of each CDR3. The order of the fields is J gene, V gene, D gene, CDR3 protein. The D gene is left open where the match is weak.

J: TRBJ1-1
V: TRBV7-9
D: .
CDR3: CASSLEAAEAFF

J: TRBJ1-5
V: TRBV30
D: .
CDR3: CACGERSNQPQHF

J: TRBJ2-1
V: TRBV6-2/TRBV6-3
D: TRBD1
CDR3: CASSFGQVHNEQFF

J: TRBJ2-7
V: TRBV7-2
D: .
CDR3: CASSLGRDREQYF

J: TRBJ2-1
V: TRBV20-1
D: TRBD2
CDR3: CSATPPSGKPREQFF

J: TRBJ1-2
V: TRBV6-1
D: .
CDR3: CASSRRDAGSNYGYTF

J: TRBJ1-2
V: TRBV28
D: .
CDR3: CASSPTGSANYGYTF

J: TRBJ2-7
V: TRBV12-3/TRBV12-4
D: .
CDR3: CASGRGLYEQYF

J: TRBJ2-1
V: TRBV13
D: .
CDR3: CASSLNRKLSKSSYNEQFF

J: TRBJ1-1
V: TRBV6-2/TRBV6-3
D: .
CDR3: CASSSRRNTEAFF

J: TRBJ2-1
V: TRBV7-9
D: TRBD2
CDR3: CASSLSLAGFNEQFF

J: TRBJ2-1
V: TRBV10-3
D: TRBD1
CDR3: CAIRLAGTGTNNEQFF

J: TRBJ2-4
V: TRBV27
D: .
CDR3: CASSSGPASQNIQYF

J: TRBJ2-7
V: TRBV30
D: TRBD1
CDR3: CACSSGQDYEQYF

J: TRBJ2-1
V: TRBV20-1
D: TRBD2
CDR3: CSAQGLAGVYDEQFF

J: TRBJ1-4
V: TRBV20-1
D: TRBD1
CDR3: CSARGSGTGNEKLFF

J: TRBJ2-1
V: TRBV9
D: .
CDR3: CASSVDGQEGFF

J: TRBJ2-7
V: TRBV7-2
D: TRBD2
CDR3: CASSSIGGGPYEQYF

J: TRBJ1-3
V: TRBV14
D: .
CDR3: CASSHDITFTSLDNTIYF

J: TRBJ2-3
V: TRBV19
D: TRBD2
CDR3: CASTPVSGITDTQYF

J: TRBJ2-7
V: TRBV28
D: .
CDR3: CASRPTGTYEQYF

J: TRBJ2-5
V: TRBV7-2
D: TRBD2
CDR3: CASSLVGRETTQYF

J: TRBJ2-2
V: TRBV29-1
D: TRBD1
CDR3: CSGGQGVTGELFF

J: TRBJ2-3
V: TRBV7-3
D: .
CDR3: CASSLENRDTQYF

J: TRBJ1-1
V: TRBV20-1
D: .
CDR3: CRRGSRNTEAFF

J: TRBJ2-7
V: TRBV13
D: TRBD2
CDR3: CASSTSEGGAYEQYF

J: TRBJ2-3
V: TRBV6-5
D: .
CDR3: CASSSTGSSTDTQYF

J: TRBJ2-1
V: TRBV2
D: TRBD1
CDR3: CASCWTGLSNEQFF

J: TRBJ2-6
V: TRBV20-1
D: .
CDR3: CSVGGGGANVLTF

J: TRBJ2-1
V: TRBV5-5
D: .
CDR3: CASSLWGHISYNEQFF

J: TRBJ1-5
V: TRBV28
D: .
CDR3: CASSSTGWPYSNQPQHF

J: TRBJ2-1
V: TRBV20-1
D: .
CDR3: CSARGGDGGSYNEQLF

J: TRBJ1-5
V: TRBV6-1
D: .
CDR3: CASSPLSSAPQHF

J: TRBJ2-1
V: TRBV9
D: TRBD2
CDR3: CASSVGGPHTSAADNEQFF

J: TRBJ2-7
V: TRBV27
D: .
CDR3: CASSTGGGTYEQYF

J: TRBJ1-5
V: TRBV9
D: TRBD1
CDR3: CASSDSGTGTQPQHF

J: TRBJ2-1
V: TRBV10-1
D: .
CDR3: CASSMDSNEQFF

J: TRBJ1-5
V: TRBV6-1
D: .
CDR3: CASSDLGLNQPQHF

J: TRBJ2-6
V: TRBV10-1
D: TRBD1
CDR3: CASRQGIPSSGANVLTF

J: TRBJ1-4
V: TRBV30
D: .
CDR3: CAWSVVGGTNEKLFF